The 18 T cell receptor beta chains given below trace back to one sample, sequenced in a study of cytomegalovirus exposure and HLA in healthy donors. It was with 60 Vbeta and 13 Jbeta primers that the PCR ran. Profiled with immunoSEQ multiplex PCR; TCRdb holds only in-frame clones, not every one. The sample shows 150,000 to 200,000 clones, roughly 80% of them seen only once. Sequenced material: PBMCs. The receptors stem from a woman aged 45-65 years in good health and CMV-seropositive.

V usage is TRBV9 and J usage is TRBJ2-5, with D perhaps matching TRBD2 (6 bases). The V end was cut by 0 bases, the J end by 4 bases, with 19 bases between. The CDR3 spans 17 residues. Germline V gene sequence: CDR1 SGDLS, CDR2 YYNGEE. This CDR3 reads CASSVGIGRGTGETQYF. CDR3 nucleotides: TGTGCCAGCAGCGTAGGGATTGGTCGGGGGACGGGAGAGACCCAGTACTTC.

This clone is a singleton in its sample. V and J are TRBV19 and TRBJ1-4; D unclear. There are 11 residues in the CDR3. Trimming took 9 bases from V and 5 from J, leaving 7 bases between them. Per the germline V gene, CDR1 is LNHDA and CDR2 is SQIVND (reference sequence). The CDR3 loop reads CASGWNEKLFF. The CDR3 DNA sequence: TGTGCCAGCGGGTGGAATGAAAAACTGTTTTTT.

CDR3 bases: TGTGCCAGCAGAAGGTGGGGGGATCAGCCCCAGCATTTT. Encoded protein: CASRRWGDQPQHF. The rearrangement links TRBV6-5 to TRBJ1-5, with D possibly being TRBD1 (5 bases). CDR1 is MNHEY, CDR2 SVGAGI, per germline. V lost 6 bases and J 5 bases, leaving 11 bases between the germline ends. This CDR3 comprises 13 residues.

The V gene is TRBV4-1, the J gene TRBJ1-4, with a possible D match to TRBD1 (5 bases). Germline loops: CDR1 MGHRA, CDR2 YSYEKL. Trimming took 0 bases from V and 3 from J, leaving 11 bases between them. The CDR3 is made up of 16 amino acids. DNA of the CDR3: TGCGCCAGCAGCCAAGATGTAGGGGCATCTAATGAAAAACTGTTTTTT. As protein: CASSQDVGASNEKLFF.

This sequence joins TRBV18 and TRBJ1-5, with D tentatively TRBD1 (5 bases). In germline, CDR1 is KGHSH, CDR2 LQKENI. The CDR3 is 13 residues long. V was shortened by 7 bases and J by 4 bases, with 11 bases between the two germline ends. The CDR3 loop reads CASCTGKNQPQHF. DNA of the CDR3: TGTGCCAGCTGCACAGGTAAGAATCAGCCCCAGCATTTT.

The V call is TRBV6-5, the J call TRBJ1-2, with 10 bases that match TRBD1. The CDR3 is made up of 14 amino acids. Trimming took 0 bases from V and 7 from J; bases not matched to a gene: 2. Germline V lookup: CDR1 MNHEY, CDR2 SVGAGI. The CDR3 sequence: CASSYSGDRGGYTF. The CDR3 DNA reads TGTGCCAGCAGTTACTCGGGGGACAGGGGTGGCTACACCTTC.

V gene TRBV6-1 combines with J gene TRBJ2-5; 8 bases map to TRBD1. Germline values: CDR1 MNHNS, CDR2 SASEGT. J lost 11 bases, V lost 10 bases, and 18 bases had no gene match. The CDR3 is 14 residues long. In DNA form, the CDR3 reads TGTGCCACCCGCAGGGGGCTTACGGTTCTTGAGCAGTACTTC. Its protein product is CATRRGLTVLEQYF.

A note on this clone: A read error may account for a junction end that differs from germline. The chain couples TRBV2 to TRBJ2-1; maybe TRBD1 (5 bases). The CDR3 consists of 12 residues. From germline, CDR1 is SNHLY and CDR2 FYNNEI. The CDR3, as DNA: TGTGCCAACAGTTGGGGCAACGATGAGCAGTTCTTC. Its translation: CANSWGNDEQFF.

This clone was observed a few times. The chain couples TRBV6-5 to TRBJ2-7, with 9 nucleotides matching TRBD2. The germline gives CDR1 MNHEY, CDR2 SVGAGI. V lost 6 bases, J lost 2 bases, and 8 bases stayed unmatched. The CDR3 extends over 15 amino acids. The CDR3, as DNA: TGTGCCAGCAGACTTAGCGGGGGTTCTCCCTACGAGCAGTACTTC. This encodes CASRLSGGSPYEQYF.

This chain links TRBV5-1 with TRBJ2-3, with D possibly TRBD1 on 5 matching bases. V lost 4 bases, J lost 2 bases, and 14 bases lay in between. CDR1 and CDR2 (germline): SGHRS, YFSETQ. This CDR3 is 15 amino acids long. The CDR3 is CASSDRRSNTDTQYF. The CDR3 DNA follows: TGCGCCAGCAGCGACAGAAGAAGCAACACAGATACGCAGTATTTT.

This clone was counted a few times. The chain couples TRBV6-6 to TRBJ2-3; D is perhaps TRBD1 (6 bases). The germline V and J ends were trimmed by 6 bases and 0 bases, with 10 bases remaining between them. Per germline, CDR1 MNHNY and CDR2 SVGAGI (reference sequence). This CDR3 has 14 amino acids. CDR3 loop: CASRRGSSTDTQYF. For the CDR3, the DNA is TGTGCCAGCAGAAGGGGGTCTAGCACAGATACGCAGTATTTT.

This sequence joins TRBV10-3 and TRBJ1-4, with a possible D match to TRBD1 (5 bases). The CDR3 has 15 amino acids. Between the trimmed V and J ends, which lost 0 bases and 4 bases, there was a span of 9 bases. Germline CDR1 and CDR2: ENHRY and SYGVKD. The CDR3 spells CAISESPGDNEKLFF. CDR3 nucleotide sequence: TGTGCCATCAGTGAGTCACCGGGGGATAATGAAAAACTGTTTTTT.

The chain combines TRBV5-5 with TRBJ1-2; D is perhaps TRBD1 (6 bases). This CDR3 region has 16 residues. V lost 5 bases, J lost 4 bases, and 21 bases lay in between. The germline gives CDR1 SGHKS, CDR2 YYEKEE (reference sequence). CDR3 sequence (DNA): TGTGCCAGCAGAACTCAGACAGGCGATAATAGCTATGGCTACACCTTC. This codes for CASRTQTGDNSYGYTF. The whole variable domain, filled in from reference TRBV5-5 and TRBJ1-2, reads DAGVTQSPTHLIKTRGQQVTLRCSPISGHKSVSWYQQVLGQGPQFIFQYYEKEERGRGNFPDRFSARQFPNYSSELNVNALLLGDSALYLCASRTQTGDNSYGYTFGSGTRLTVV.

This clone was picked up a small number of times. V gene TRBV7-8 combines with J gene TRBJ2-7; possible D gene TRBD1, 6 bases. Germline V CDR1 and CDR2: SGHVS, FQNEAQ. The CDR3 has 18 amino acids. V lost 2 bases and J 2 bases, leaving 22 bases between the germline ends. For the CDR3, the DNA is TGTGCCAGCAGCTTACACCACGGGACACATCCTTTACCCTACGAGCAGTACTTC. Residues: CASSLHHGTHPLPYEQYF.

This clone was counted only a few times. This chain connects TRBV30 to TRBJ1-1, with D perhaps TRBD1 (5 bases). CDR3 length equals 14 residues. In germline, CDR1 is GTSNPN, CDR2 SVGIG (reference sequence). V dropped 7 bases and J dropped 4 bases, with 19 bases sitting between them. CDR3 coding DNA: TGTGCCTTTCACCGTCTTTTGGGGGGCACTGAAGCTTTCTTT. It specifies CAFHRLLGGTEAFF.

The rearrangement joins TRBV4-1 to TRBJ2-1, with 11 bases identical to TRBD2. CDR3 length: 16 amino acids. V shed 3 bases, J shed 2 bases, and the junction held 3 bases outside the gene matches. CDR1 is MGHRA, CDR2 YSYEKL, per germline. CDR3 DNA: TGCGCCAGCAGCCAGGGTAGCGGGGGGGCCTACAATGAGCAGTTCTTC. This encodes CASSQGSGGAYNEQFF.

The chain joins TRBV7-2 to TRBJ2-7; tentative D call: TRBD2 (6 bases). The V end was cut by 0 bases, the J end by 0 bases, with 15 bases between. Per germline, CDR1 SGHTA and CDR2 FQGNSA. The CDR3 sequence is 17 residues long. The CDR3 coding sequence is TGTGCCAGCAGCTTAGCGGCTTGGGGGGTGAGCTCCTACGAGCAGTACTTC. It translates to CASSLAAWGVSSYEQYF.

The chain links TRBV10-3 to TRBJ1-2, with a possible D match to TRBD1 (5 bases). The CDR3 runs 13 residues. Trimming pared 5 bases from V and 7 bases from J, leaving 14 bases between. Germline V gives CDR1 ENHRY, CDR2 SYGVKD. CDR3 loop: CAISRGGESGYTF. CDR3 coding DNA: TGTGCCATCAGTCGGGGAGGGGAATCTGGCTACACCTTC.